The present TCR beta chain was sequenced within a study of cytomegalovirus exposure and HLA in healthy donors. Findings of the study overall: In all likelihood, a cluster of highly shared sequence variants was a sequencing artifact.

This clone came up once. Its cognate antigen is unknown. PCR used 60 Vbeta primers and 13 Jbeta primers. The table came from immunoSEQ multiplex PCR; TCRdb's copy has only in-frame clones and leaves some out. Among some 180,000 clones listed, roughly 86% were seen once. This CDR3 comprises 15 residues. Trimming at V came to 0 bases and at J to 6 bases, leaving 4 bases not matched to a gene. The V gene's germline CDR1 is SGHRS and CDR2 YFSETQ. Material for sequencing was PBMCs. V usage is TRBV5-1 and J usage is TRBJ1-4; TRBD1 aligns across 8 bases. The sequence was obtained from a middle-aged man in good health and CMV-seropositive. The CDR3 spells CASSLEVTGDEKLFF. CDR3 DNA sequence: TGCGCCAGCAGCTTGGAGGTGACAGGGGATGAAAAACTGTTTTTT.